The 7 T cell receptor beta chains given below trace back to one sample, sequenced in a study of CD8 T cells in Susac syndrome. The RNA input was about 0.5 to 1 ug, and it was reverse transcribed with random hexamers. TCRdb itself ran the immunoSEQ multiplex PCR reads through MiXCR, one entry per CDR3 protein. The sample has fewer than 150,000 distinct CDR3 sequences; around 91% are singletons. The material sequenced was CD8+ T cells from PBMCs. These receptors were taken from a human donor with multiple sclerosis.

The rearrangement links TRBV12-3 or TRBV12-4 to TRBJ2-5; no clear D gene. This CDR3 is built from 14 residues. V gave up 5 bases and J gave up 3 bases, with 13 bases separating them. The CDR3 region has the DNA TGTGCCAGCAGTCAGGCCGCCGTCGAAGAGACCCAGTACTTC. Translated, it gives CASSQAAVEETQYF.

This chain links TRBV20-1 with TRBJ2-7, with 9 bases that match TRBD1. Germline lookup yields CDR1 DFQATT and CDR2 SNEGSKA (reference sequence). Trimming at V came to 3 bases and at J to 7 bases, leaving 10 bases not matched to a gene. The CDR3 sequence is 14 residues long. The CDR3 here is CSASRGTGSWEQYF. CDR3 sequence (DNA): TGCAGTGCTAGTAGAGGGACAGGGAGCTGGGAGCAGTACTTC.

This sequence joins TRBV28 and TRBJ1-5; D not certain. CDR1 MDHEN and CDR2 SYDVKM come from the germline V gene. The CDR3 sequence is 11 residues long. Trimming took 5 bases from V and 4 from J, leaving 3 bases between them. The CDR3: CASSQNQPQHF. The DNA of the CDR3 is TGTGCCAGCAGTCAGAATCAGCCCCAGCATTTT.

This chain connects TRBV20-1 to TRBJ2-1; D unclear. This CDR3 has 13 amino acids. The V end lost 1 base, the J end lost 8 bases, and 12 bases lay between the germline ends. Per the germline V gene, CDR1 is DFQATT and CDR2 is SNEGSKA (reference sequence). CDR3 sequence reads: CSARAPYSYEQFF. The DNA of the CDR3 is TGCAGTGCTAGAGCCCCCTATTCTTATGAGCAGTTCTTC.

This chain connects TRBV12-3 or TRBV12-4 to TRBJ2-7; the match to TRBD2 covers 13 bases. Trimming cost V 5 bases and J 5 bases; bases outside gene matches: 9. The CDR3 sequence is 16 residues long. CDR3: CASSQGLAGVSHEQYF. Written as DNA, the CDR3 is TGTGCCAGCAGTCAAGGACTAGCGGGAGTTTCTCACGAGCAGTACTTC.

The rearrangement uses TRBV5-6 and TRBJ2-3; the match to TRBD2 covers 9 bases. The CDR3 contains 15 residues. J lost 2 bases, V lost 4 bases, and 5 bases had no gene match. The germline CDR1 and CDR2 sequences are SGHDT and YYEEEE. The CDR3 nucleotides read TGTGCCAGCAGCCCCGGGACTAGCAACACAGATACGCAGTATTTT. It yields the protein CASSPGTSNTDTQYF.

The CDR3 DNA reads TGTGCCTGGAGTAACCCGACCGCCGAGCAGTACTTC. Protein product: CAWSNPTAEQYF. This chain connects TRBV30 to TRBJ2-7; D ambiguous. The CDR3 is made up of 12 amino acids. V lost 2 bases and J lost 6, with 11 bases in between. Per germline, CDR1 GTSNPN and CDR2 SVGIG (reference sequence). Drawing the rest from reference TRBV30 and TRBJ2-7, the complete variable domain is SQTIHQWPATLVQPVGSPLSLECTVEGTSNPNLYWYRQAAGRGLQLLFYSVGIGQISSEVPQNLSASRPQDRQFILSSKKLLLSDSGFYLCAWSNPTAEQYFGPGTRLTVT.